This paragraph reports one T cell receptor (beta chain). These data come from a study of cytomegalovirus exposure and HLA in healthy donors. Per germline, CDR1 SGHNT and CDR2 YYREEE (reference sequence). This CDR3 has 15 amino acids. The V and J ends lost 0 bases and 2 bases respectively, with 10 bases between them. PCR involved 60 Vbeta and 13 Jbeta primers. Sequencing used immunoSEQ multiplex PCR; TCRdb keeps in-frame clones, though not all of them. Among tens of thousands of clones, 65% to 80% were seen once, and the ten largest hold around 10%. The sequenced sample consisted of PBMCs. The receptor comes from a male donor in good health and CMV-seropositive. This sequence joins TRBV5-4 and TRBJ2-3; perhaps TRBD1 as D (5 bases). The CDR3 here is CASSLDRYLTDTQYF. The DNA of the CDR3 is TGTGCCAGCAGCTTGGACAGGTATCTCACAGATACGCAGTATTTT.